This T cell receptor (beta chain) was sequenced for a study of preoperative IRX-2 immunotherapy in early breast cancer. The treatment was: preoperative locoregional IRX-2 cytokine immunotherapy. Patients received preoperative, locoregional IRX-2 cytokine immunotherapy in a phase Ib study. Sequencing was performed with immunoSEQ multiplex PCR; in TCRdb, only in-frame clones are kept and a portion is missing. This table holds under 35,000 clones, approximately 80% found once. This receptor was taken from a human donor with breast cancer. The specimen was collected from a patient treated with IRX-2 immunotherapy.

Here the CDR3 reads CASSLGLAGGNEQFF. Written as DNA, the CDR3 is TGTGCCAGCAGCCTCGGGCTAGCGGGGGGCAATGAGCAGTTCTTC. The chain recombines TRBV6-8 with TRBJ2-1; TRBD2 agrees at 11 bases. CDR3 size: 15 residues. The trim removed 6 bases at V and 6 bases at J, leaving 7 bases unmatched. Germline V gene lookup returns CDR1 MNHGY and CDR2 SAAAGT.